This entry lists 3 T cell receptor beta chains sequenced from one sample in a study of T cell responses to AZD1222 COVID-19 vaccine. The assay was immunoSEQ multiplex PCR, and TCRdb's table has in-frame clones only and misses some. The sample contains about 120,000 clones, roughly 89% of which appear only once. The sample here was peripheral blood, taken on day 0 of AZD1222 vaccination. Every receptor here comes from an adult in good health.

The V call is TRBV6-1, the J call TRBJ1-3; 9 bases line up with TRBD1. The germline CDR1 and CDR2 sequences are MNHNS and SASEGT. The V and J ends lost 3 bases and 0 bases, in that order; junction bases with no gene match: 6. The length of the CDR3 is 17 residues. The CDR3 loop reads CASSERTGVSSGNTIYF. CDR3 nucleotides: TGTGCCAGCAGTGAGAGGACAGGGGTTAGCTCTGGAAACACCATATATTTT.

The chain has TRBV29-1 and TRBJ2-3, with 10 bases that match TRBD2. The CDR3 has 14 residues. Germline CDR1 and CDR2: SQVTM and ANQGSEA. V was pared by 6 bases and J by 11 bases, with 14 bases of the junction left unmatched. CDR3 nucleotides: TGCAGCGTCCTACTAGCGGGGAAACCCATAGGGCAGTATTTT. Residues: CSVLLAGKPIGQYF.

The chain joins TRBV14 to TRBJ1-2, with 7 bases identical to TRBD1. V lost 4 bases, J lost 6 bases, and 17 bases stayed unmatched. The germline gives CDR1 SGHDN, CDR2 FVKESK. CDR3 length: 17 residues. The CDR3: CASSPNLGYRDRDGYTF. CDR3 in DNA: TGTGCCAGCAGCCCAAATTTAGGGTACCGGGACAGAGATGGCTACACCTTC.